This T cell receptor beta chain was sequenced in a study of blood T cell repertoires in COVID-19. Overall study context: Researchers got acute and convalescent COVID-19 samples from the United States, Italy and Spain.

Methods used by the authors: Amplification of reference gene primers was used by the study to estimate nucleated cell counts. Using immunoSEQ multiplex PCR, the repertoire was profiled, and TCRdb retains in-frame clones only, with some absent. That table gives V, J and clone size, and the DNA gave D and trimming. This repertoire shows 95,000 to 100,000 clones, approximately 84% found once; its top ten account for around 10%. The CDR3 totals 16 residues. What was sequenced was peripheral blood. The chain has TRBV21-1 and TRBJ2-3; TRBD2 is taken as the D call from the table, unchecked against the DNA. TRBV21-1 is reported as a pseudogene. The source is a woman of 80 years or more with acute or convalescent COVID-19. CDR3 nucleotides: TGTGCCAGCAGCTACCTTGAGCGGGGAGCGCCAGATACGCAGTATTTT. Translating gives CASSYLERGAPDTQYF.